This note documents a single T cell receptor (beta chain) sequence. Its specificity is unknown. This sample was included in a study of shared clonotypes between healthy human individuals. Study-level points and caveats: Represented diversity, genetic and exposure-history alike, was limited by few donors. Memory subsets had estimated richness that was generally smaller than that of naive subsets.

The data were produced by immunoSEQ multiplex PCR, yet TCRdb's version contains in-frame clones alone and is incomplete. The sample carries some 2 million clones, 95% recorded once. The germline gives CDR1 ENHRY, CDR2 SYGVKD. Trimming left V 11 bases short and J 2 bases short, with 19 bases between. The CDR3 spans 15 residues. Sequenced material: naive CD4+ T cells sorted from blood. Subset meaning: CD45RA+ positively selected. This sequence was found in a man in his late teens or twenties in good health. The chain combines TRBV10-3 with TRBJ1-3; the D gene is possibly TRBD1 (5 bases). CDR3 loop: CAAAPGGSTGNTIYF. CDR3 bases: TGTGCCGCCGCCCCTGGGGGAAGCACTGGAAACACCATATATTTT.